Shown below are 30 T cell receptor beta chains from a single sample sequenced in a study of blood T cell repertoires in COVID-19. Measured with immunoSEQ multiplex PCR; TCRdb has only the in-frame clones, and not every one. The sample includes under 300,000 clones, around 86% of them seen just once. The sequenced sample consisted of peripheral blood. These receptors were taken from a woman aged 70-85 years with active or convalescent COVID-19.

The V call is TRBV11-3, the J call TRBJ2-6, with unresolved D. Germline CDR1 SGHNT, CDR2 YENEEA. The CDR3 contains 13 residues. V dropped 5 bases and J dropped 0 bases, with 2 bases sitting between them. CDR3 sequence (DNA): TGTGCCAGCAGCCGCTCTGGGGCCAACGTCCTGACTTTC. This translates into CASSRSGANVLTF.

The CDR3 here is CASSLVGGKAEAFF. In DNA form, the CDR3 reads TGTGCCAGCAGCTTAGTTGGGGGGAAGGCTGAAGCTTTCTTT. J is TRBJ1-1 and V is TRBV11-2; a weak D match, TRBD1 (5 bases). The ends were cut back, 1 base at V and 6 bases at J, with 12 bases in the middle. In germline, CDR1 is SGHAT, CDR2 FQNNGV. The CDR3 runs to 14 residues.

The CDR3: CASSYYGGEYGYTF. In nucleotides, the CDR3 is TGTGCCAGCAGTTACTATGGCGGGGAGTATGGCTACACCTTC. The gene calls are TRBV6-5 and TRBJ1-2; unclear D gene. Germline V gene sequence: CDR1 MNHEY, CDR2 SVGAGI. CDR3 length: 14 amino acids. V lost 1 base and J lost 5, with 11 bases in between.

The genes are TRBV11-3 and TRBJ1-1, with 7 bases aligning to TRBD1. The CDR3 sequence is 14 residues long. The J segment lost 3 bases and the V segment lost 3 bases, leaving 4 bases of the junction unmatched. Germline assignment: CDR1 SGHNT and CDR2 YENEEA. Here the CDR3 reads CASSFEGADTEAFF. The CDR3 DNA reads as TGTGCCAGCAGCTTTGAGGGGGCGGACACTGAAGCTTTCTTT.

The V and J genes are TRBV11-3 and TRBJ2-2, with 8 bases fitting TRBD1. Per the germline V gene, CDR1 is SGHNT and CDR2 is YENEEA. With 5 bases clipped from V and 7 bases from J, the junction kept 6 bases outside the gene matches. The CDR3 loop spans 14 amino acids. CDR3 sequence reads: CASSRQGMIGELFF. The CDR3, as DNA: TGTGCCAGCAGCCGACAGGGGATGATCGGGGAGCTGTTTTTT.

Note on this clone: The identical CDR3 is also encoded by other nucleotide sequences in the sample. The chain links TRBV20-1 to TRBJ2-3; 7 bases align to TRBD2. This CDR3 spans 15 amino acids. Germline values: CDR1 DFQATT, CDR2 SNEGSKA (reference sequence). J gave up 2 bases and V 3 bases, and 8 bases lay outside the gene matches. In DNA form, the CDR3 reads TGCAGTGCTAGTTACGCTAGCGGTTCCACAGATACGCAGTATTTT. This encodes CSASYASGSTDTQYF.

This clone showed up just once. The chain recombines TRBV7-2 with TRBJ2-3; 9 bases are shared with TRBD1. V lost 7 bases to trimming and J lost 4 bases; unmatched junction nucleotides: 6. The length of the CDR3 is 14 residues. Germline CDR1 SGHTA, CDR2 FQGNSA. CDR3 coding DNA: TGTGCCAGCAAGGGACAGGGTGGACCAGATACGCAGTATTTT. Residues: CASKGQGGPDTQYF.

The chain uses TRBV7-9 and TRBJ2-3, with 7 nucleotides matching TRBD1. The V gene's germline CDR1 is SEHNR and CDR2 FQNEAQ (reference sequence). The CDR3 loop spans 16 amino acids. V shed 7 bases and J 0 bases; nucleotides not matched to a gene: 10. For the CDR3, the DNA is TGTGCCAGCACCATAAGACAGGGCCTAAGCACAGATACGCAGTATTTT. Its protein is CASTIRQGLSTDTQYF.

V usage is TRBV9 and J usage is TRBJ2-3, with 7 bases lining up with TRBD2. From germline, CDR1 is SGDLS and CDR2 YYNGEE. The V segment lost 4 bases and the J segment 5 bases; nucleotides outside the gene matches: 10. CDR3 length: 15 residues. The DNA of the CDR3 is TGTGCCAGCAGCCTTGGGGGGGACGGGCTAGATACGCAGTATTTT. Its translation: CASSLGGDGLDTQYF.

This rearrangement joins TRBV6-1 to TRBJ1-1, with D perhaps matching TRBD1 (5 bases). Germline V gene sequence: CDR1 MNHNS, CDR2 SASEGT. V lost 10 bases to trimming and J lost 0 bases, with 12 bases between them. The CDR3 sequence is 13 residues long. CDR3 sequence (DNA): TGTGCCACCGTCATACAGGTGAACACTGAAGCTTTCTTT. Translation: CATVIQVNTEAFF.

This clone has a handful of counts. Here the CDR3 reads CASSQDAGQGNSPLHF. As DNA, the CDR3 is TGCGCCAGCAGCCAAGATGCGGGACAGGGGAATTCACCCCTCCACTTT. The chain employs TRBV4-3 and TRBJ1-6; 10 bases match TRBD1. CDR3 length: 16 amino acids. V shed 0 bases, J shed 7 bases, and the junction held 3 bases outside the gene matches. The germline gives CDR1 LGHNA, CDR2 YSLEER.

The chain joins TRBV6-2 or TRBV6-3 to TRBJ2-1, with D possibly being TRBD2 (6 bases). Trimming took 5 bases from V and 6 from J, leaving 14 bases between them. The CDR3 contains 14 residues. CDR1 is MNHEY, CDR2 SVGEGT, per germline. The CDR3 sequence is CASSRPIGGNEQFF. The CDR3 nucleotides are TGTGCCAGCAGTCGACCCATCGGGGGCAATGAGCAGTTCTTC.

The J gene is TRBJ1-1, the V gene TRBV24-1; possibly TRBD1 for D (6 bases). CDR1 is KGHDR and CDR2 is SFDVKD in the germline V gene. Trimming took off 4 bases at V and 5 bases at J, with 10 bases between the two ends. The CDR3 runs to 13 residues. CDR3 loop: CATSDPGHTEAFF. CDR3 DNA sequence: TGTGCCACCAGTGACCCGGGACATACTGAAGCTTTCTTT.

The chain uses TRBV2 and TRBJ2-3; D call uncertain. CDR1 is SNHLY and CDR2 is FYNNEI in the germline V gene. V was cut by 4 bases and J by 2 bases, with 16 bases left in between. The CDR3 runs 16 residues. The CDR3 coding sequence is TGTGCCAGCAGTGCCCAAGTCCGGGTCAACACAGATACGCAGTATTTT. Translation gives CASSAQVRVNTDTQYF.

The DNA for the CDR3 is TGCGCCAGCAGCCAGACAGGATCTAATGAAAAACTGTTTTTT. Its translation is CASSQTGSNEKLFF. V and J are TRBV5-1 and TRBJ1-4, with D perhaps TRBD1 (6 bases). The CDR3 extends over 14 amino acids. Germline lookup yields CDR1 SGHRS and CDR2 YFSETQ. V lost 4 bases and J 3 bases, leaving 10 bases between the germline ends.

This clone was observed once. The chain recombines TRBV19 with TRBJ2-1; 7 bases are shared with TRBD2. Germline V lookup: CDR1 LNHDA, CDR2 SQIVND (reference sequence). Losses at the gene ends were 6 bases for V and 3 bases for J; bases not matched to a gene: 8. This CDR3 comprises 15 residues. CDR3 in DNA: TGTGCCAGTAGCCTTACTAGCGCTTTCTACAATGAGCAGTTCTTC. Residues: CASSLTSAFYNEQFF.

The CDR3 loop is CASSPRVYTEAFF. CDR3 bases: TGTGCCAGCTCTCCCAGGGTGTACACTGAAGCTTTCTTT. The V and J genes are TRBV18 and TRBJ1-1, with D possibly being TRBD1 (5 bases). The V end was cut by 6 bases, the J end by 3 bases, with 11 bases between. Germline values: CDR1 KGHSH, CDR2 LQKENI. The CDR3 length is 13 residues.

This sequence joins TRBV19 and TRBJ1-2; D may be TRBD1 (6 bases). This CDR3 contains 15 residues. Trimming cost V 3 bases and J 4 bases, with 15 bases left between them. Germline CDR1 and CDR2: LNHDA and SQIVND (reference sequence). The CDR3 DNA sequence: TGTGCCAGTAGTATGTTGGGGGCGCAGACCTATGGCTACACCTTC. It encodes CASSMLGAQTYGYTF.

V usage is TRBV19 and J usage is TRBJ1-2; TRBD1 matches 12 bases. There are 17 residues in the CDR3. Germline V lookup: CDR1 LNHDA, CDR2 SQIVND (reference sequence). Unmatched junction bases numbered 17, after V lost 7 bases and J lost 8 bases. Written as DNA, the CDR3 is TGTGCCAGTACCGACCCGGGACAGGGGGCTTCCATTCGGGGCTACACCTTC. This codes for CASTDPGQGASIRGYTF.

This chain links TRBV4-3 with TRBJ2-1; D is possibly TRBD2 (7 bases). This CDR3 has 13 residues. Germline V gives CDR1 LGHNA, CDR2 YSLEER. Trimming took off 1 base at V and 12 bases at J, with 13 bases between the two ends. The CDR3 is CASSQGGGLGQFF. The CDR3, as DNA: TGCGCCAGCAGCCAAGGGGGGGGCCTCGGGCAGTTCTTC.

This chain connects TRBV18 to TRBJ1-5, with D possibly TRBD1 on 5 matching bases. Germline assignment: CDR1 KGHSH and CDR2 LQKENI. Trimming pared 2 bases from V and 7 bases from J, leaving 15 bases between. This CDR3 is built from 15 residues. This CDR3 is CASSPSIREMQPQHF. CDR3 coding DNA: TGTGCCAGCTCACCATCTATCAGGGAAATGCAGCCCCAGCATTTT. The whole variable domain, remainder taken from reference TRBV18 and TRBJ1-5, is NAGVMQNPRHLVRRRGQEARLRCSPMKGHSHVYWYRQLPEEGLKFMVYLQKENIIDESGMPKERFSAEFPKEGPSILRIQQVVRGDSAAYFCASSPSIREMQPQHFGDGTRLSIL.

This clone was observed a handful of times. CDR3 in DNA: TGTGCCAGCAGCCAAGATCTACCCTCTGGAAACACCATATATTTT. This gives the protein CASSQDLPSGNTIYF. The V and J genes are TRBV3-1 (or the pseudogene TRBV3-2) and TRBJ1-3; D is undetermined. The CDR3 is 15 amino acids. The germline V and J ends were trimmed by 0 bases and 0 bases, with 6 bases remaining between them. From germline, CDR1 is LGHDT and CDR2 YNNKEL (reference sequence).

J is TRBJ1-1 and V is TRBV2; 8 bases fit TRBD1. The CDR3 totals 14 residues. Per germline, CDR1 SNHLY and CDR2 FYNNEI. V trimming: 0 bases; J trimming: 10 bases; junction bases outside the gene matches: 7. The chain's CDR3 is CASSEALRQGSAFF. In DNA form, the CDR3 reads TGTGCCAGCAGTGAAGCGCTTCGACAGGGGTCAGCTTTCTTT.

V usage is TRBV24-1 and J usage is TRBJ2-7, with 9 bases aligning to TRBD2. Germline CDR1 is KGHDR and CDR2 is SFDVKD. This CDR3 is 15 amino acids long. V was clipped by 3 bases and J by 0 bases; unmatched bases: 2. CDR3 in amino acids: CATSDAGGSSYEQYF. The CDR3 DNA reads TGTGCCACCAGTGATGCGGGGGGGAGCTCCTACGAGCAGTACTTC.

The chain combines TRBV6-6 with TRBJ2-5, with D uncertain. The CDR3 is 12 residues long. Trimming took off 6 bases at V and 7 bases at J, with 12 bases between the two ends. Germline V gives CDR1 MNHNY, CDR2 SVGAGI (reference sequence). CDR3 sequence (DNA): TGTGCCAGCAGCCCCCGACATATGACCCAGTACTTC. Its protein product is CASSPRHMTQYF.

The genes are TRBV6-6 and TRBJ1-3, with a possible D match to TRBD1 (6 bases). V was shortened by 5 bases and J by 0 bases, with 11 bases between the two germline ends. Germline V gives CDR1 MNHNY, CDR2 SVGAGI (reference sequence). The CDR3 spans 15 residues. CDR3 in DNA: TGTGCCAGCAGTCACGACAGGAGCTCTGGAAACACCATATATTTT. Translation gives CASSHDRSSGNTIYF.

J is TRBJ2-2 and V is TRBV19; TRBD1 agrees at 8 bases. Germline CDR1 is LNHDA and CDR2 is SQIVND (reference sequence). The CDR3 has 17 residues. Losses at the gene ends were 6 bases for V and 4 bases for J; bases not matched to a gene: 13. The chain's CDR3 is CASRPLWTGRRTGELFF. CDR3 DNA sequence: TGTGCCAGTAGGCCCCTCTGGACAGGGCGGCGCACCGGGGAGCTGTTTTTT.

The CDR3 region is CATTATPGQGDTEAFF. The CDR3 region has the DNA TGTGCCACCACTGCCACCCCGGGACAGGGGGACACTGAAGCTTTCTTT. The V call is TRBV24-1, the J call TRBJ1-1, with 11 bases aligning to TRBD1. V shed 8 bases, J shed 3 bases, and the junction held 10 bases outside the gene matches. Germline lookup yields CDR1 KGHDR and CDR2 SFDVKD. This CDR3 region has 16 residues.

The chain is built from TRBV6-2 or TRBV6-3 and TRBJ2-1; weak D call: TRBD1 (6 bases). Germline-derived CDR1 and CDR2 are MNHEY and SVGEGT. Trimming cost V 4 bases and J 7 bases, with 8 bases left between them. The CDR3 has 12 residues. CDR3 bases: TGTGCCAGCAGTTTTCAGGGGAATGAGCAGTTCTTC. Protein sequence: CASSFQGNEQFF.

Only one count was recorded for this clone. The chain is built from TRBV7-2 and TRBJ1-2, with 9 bases matching TRBD1. The germline V gene has CDR1 SGHTA and CDR2 FQGNSA. V lost 5 bases and J lost 8; bases outside the gene matches: 9. This CDR3 has 14 amino acids. DNA for the CDR3: TGTGCCAGCAGCCCACAGGGGGCCTCTGAAGGCTACACCTTC. Protein product: CASSPQGASEGYTF.